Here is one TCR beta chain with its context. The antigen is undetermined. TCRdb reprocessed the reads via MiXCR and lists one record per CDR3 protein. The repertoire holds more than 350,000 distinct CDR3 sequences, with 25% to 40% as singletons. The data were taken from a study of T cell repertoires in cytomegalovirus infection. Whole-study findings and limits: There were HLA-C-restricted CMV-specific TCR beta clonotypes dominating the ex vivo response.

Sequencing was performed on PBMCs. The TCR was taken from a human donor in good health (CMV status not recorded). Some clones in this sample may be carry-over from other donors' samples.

CDR3 DNA sequence: TGTGCCAGCAGTTACTCGGGCAAGGATGAGCAGTTCTTC. Its translation: CASSYSGKDEQFF. V usage is TRBV6-8 and J usage is TRBJ2-1; D not resolved. This CDR3 region has 13 residues. Germline V gene lookup returns CDR1 MNHGY and CDR2 SAAAGT. Deletions cut 0 bases from V and 8 bases from J, with 8 bases between.